This note documents a single TCR beta chain sequence. Its antigen remains undetermined. There are no base qualities to consult, and no much larger clone falls within one base. This entry comes from a study of blood T cell repertoires in COVID-19 (dated by TCRdb to the early 2020s). For context, the study as a whole: Samples from collaborators originated in the United States, Italy and Spain and spanned both the acute and convalescent phases of COVID-19. A de-identified subject ID, COVID-19 status, age in years and sex were almost always included in the sample metadata. Samples were obtained from the ongoing ImmuneRACE study (first 160 participants) and from about 1,300 subjects provided by 6 global collaborators. The prospective study material was composed of cDNA or gDNA derived from T cells, B-cell-depleted T cells, or PBMCs. Where HLA class I and class II types were available, the types were taken from metadata supplied by the sample provider, not from assay-based typing. The repertoires were released in a freely available public database meant as a resource for research on the immune response to SARS-CoV-2. Subjects who had been exposed to COVID-19, were actively infected with it, or had recovered from it provided the deeply sampled blood TCRbeta repertoires that made up the dataset.

The CDR3 holds 14 amino acids from the cysteine to the phenylalanine. Just CDR3 DNA is preserved here, 42 bases in frame from base 1. As encoded in the germline V gene (reference sequence), CDR1 is LNHDA while CDR2 is SQIVND. Here V drops 2 bases and J drops 6 bases, and the junction holds 5 bases not matched to any gene. The collaborating institutions used their own protocols to collect whole blood in K2EDTA tubes. Collaborator samples were shipped for TCRbeta analysis as frozen whole blood, isolated PBMCs, or DNA extracted from either sample type. The immunoSEQ Assay, a bias-controlled multiplex PCR, was used to amplify TCRbeta CDR3 regions from genomic DNA. On the study's bioinformatics: Within the assay, amplification of reference gene primers was used to estimate how many nucleated cells each sample contained. To quantify the absolute abundance of each unique TCRbeta CDR3 rearrangement, sequence reads were collapsed and filtered. For each sample, productive Simpson clonality was calculated as the square root of Simpson's diversity index across productive rearrangements. TCRdb re-hosts the immuneACCESS table, in-frame sequences only. Its copies lack some clones; in the studies checked, an unresolved V gene accounts for under half of them, and the cause for the rest is not known. V and J calls and clone size are given by that table; D and trimming were obtained from the DNA. This sample holds about 670,000 clones; over 80% were observed only once. Under 0.3% of the sample is taken by the ten largest.

General findings and caveats noted by the study authors: How much clinical and demographic metadata was included differed by source and by participant, and the metadata was provided uncurated.

The chain uses TRBV19 and TRBJ1-2, and TRBD1 matches 8 of the central bases. Sample: peripheral blood. The receptor comes from a young woman with acute or convalescent COVID-19. The CDR3 loop reads CASSIWTGYDGYTF. In nucleotide form, the sequence is TGTGCCAGTAGTATATGGACAGGGTACGATGGCTACACCTTC.